Listed below are T cell receptor beta chains from one sample, sequenced in a study of cytomegalovirus exposure and HLA in healthy donors. TCRdb's copy holds only in-frame clones and misses some; the assay was immunoSEQ multiplex PCR. The sample includes fewer than 95,000 clones, more than 70% of them seen just once. Specimen: PBMCs. The receptors were sampled from a man aged 40-49 years in good health and CMV-seronegative. The CDR3 runs from the conserved cysteine through the conserved F or W. The D gene is left open where the match is weak. A clone size is listed for some rows: how often the clone was seen (once, few, many), or a class if it is expanded.

v_gene	d_gene	j_gene	abundance	CDR3nt	CDR3aa
TRBV6-1	-	TRBJ1-1	few	TGTGCCAGCAGTGAATTGGGAGGGTTGGGCACTGAAGCTTTCTTT	CASSELGGLGTEAFF
TRBV4-1	-	TRBJ2-7	-	TGCGCCAGCAGCCAAGAAAGGACAATGTATCTGGTCCCCTACGAGCAGTACTTC	CASSQERTMYLVPYEQYF
TRBV6-4	-	TRBJ2-6	-	TGTGCCAGCAGTGACAGGGGCGGCTCTGGGGCCAACGTCCTGACTTTC	CASSDRGGSGANVLTF
TRBV7-9	-	TRBJ1-4	-	TGTGCCAGCAGTCTGAGGGCTCGCACTAATGAAAAACTGTTTTTT	CASSLRARTNEKLFF
TRBV6-5	-	TRBJ2-7	-	TGTGCCAGCGCAAATGGGTGGCAGGGGAGCGTCGAGCAGTACTTC	CASANGWQGSVEQYF
TRBV4-2	-	TRBJ2-7	-	TGTGCCAGCAGCCAAGAAGCGCAAGGAGAGCAGTACTTC	CASSQEAQGEQYF
TRBV9	-	TRBJ1-2	few	TGTGCCAGCAGCGGCACAGACTATGGCTACACCTTC	CASSGTDYGYTF
TRBV5-4	TRBD2	TRBJ2-1	-	TGTGCCAGCAGTCCTCGCGGTGGGAGCGGGGGGCTCTGGCAGTTCTTC	CASSPRGGSGGLWQFF
TRBV30	-	TRBJ1-1	-	TGTGCCTGGGGGCCCACTGAAGCTTTCTTT	CAWGPTEAFF
TRBV11-2	TRBD1	TRBJ1-1	-	TGTGCCAGCAGCTTGGACAGGGGGCTCGCTGAAGCTTTCTTT	CASSLDRGLAEAFF
TRBV4-2	-	TRBJ1-4	-	TGTGCCAGCAGCCAAGTTGGGCACGACGAAAAACTGTTTTTT	CASSQVGHDEKLFF
TRBV5-4	TRBD1	TRBJ2-5	few	TGTGCCGCAGGGGGTAAAGAGACCCAGTACTTC	CAAGGKETQYF
TRBV2	TRBD1	TRBJ1-2	few	TGTGCCAGCTGGGACAGGGGGTCTGGAGGCTACACCTTC	CASWDRGSGGYTF
TRBV20-1	-	TRBJ1-6	-	TGCAGTGCTAGGAGGGCTACACCCCTCCACTTT	CSARRATPLHF
TRBV27	TRBD1	TRBJ1-4	-	TGTGCCAGCAGTTCAAGGACAGGGTTTAATGAAAAACTGTTTTTT	CASSSRTGFNEKLFF
TRBV27	-	TRBJ2-7	-	TGTGCCAGCCTTAAACTGAACAGAAAGTACGAGCAGTACTTC	CASLKLNRKYEQYF
TRBV30	-	TRBJ2-5	-	TGTGCCTACCAAACGCTAATGGTGACCCAGTACTTC	CAYQTLMVTQYF
TRBV7-2	TRBD1	TRBJ1-2	-	TGTGCCAGCAGCTTAGCGTCGGGACAGGGGGCTTCTGGCTACACCTTC	CASSLASGQGASGYTF
TRBV9	TRBD2	TRBJ2-5	-	TGTGCCAGCAGCGTCGCCGGACTAGCGGGGGGGAATTACCAAGAGACCCAGTACTTC	CASSVAGLAGGNYQETQYF
TRBV7-9	-	TRBJ2-7	-	TGTGCCAGCAGCTTAGGAGCCTACGAGCAGTACTTC	CASSLGAYEQYF
TRBV5-7	-	TRBJ1-1	-	TGTGCCAGCAGCTTGGCCCGACTAGTGAACACTGAAGCTTTCTTT	CASSLARLVNTEAFF
TRBV4-3	-	TRBJ1-2	-	TGCGCCAGCAGCCAAGATCACTCAGGCTACACCTTC	CASSQDHSGYTF
TRBV11-2	TRBD1	TRBJ2-7	-	TGTGCCAGCAGCTTGACAGGGGTCTACGAGCAGTACTTC	CASSLTGVYEQYF
TRBV4-3	TRBD1	TRBJ1-2	few	TGCGCCAGCAGCCGGGGACAGGGAAACTATGGCTACACCTTC	CASSRGQGNYGYTF
TRBV6-5	TRBD1	TRBJ2-7	few	TGTGCCAGCAGTTATGGACAGGGGGCCTACGAGCAGTACTTC	CASSYGQGAYEQYF
TRBV28	TRBD1	TRBJ2-7	few	TGTGCCAGCAGTTTAGGGCAGGGGGCGGACGAGCAGTACTTC	CASSLGQGADEQYF
TRBV28	TRBD1	TRBJ2-5	once	TGTGCCAGCAGTTTTGAGGGGGCGTCTTATGAGACCCAGTACTTC	CASSFEGASYETQYF
TRBV18	-	TRBJ1-1	-	TGTGCCAGCTCACCAGGACTGGCCGGGAACACTGAAGCTTTCTTT	CASSPGLAGNTEAFF
TRBV6-5	-	TRBJ2-2	few	TGTGCCAGCAGTTGGGTCGGGGGTTTGGGGGAGCTGTTTTTT	CASSWVGGLGELFF
TRBV7-9	TRBD1	TRBJ2-1	-	TGTGCCAGCAGCCGACAGGGATACAATGAGCAGTTCTTC	CASSRQGYNEQFF
TRBV18	-	TRBJ1-5	few	TGTGCCAGCTCACCACAGTTCGGGGGGGATCAGCCCCAGCATTTT	CASSPQFGGDQPQHF